Following are 10 T cell receptor beta chains from one sample sequenced in a study of CD8 T cells in Susac syndrome (dated by TCRdb to about 2019). The library was generated by the immunoSEQ multiplex PCR assay. RNA was extracted with the RNeasy kit and about 0.5 to 1 ug was reverse transcribed using random hexamers. TCRdb reprocessed the public reads (quality trimming at Q25 with fastp, clone calling with MiXCR) and kept in-frame beta chains. CDR3 protein sequences are deduplicated, and each keeps its most common genes and DNA. Present in this sample are more than 150,000 distinct CDR3 sequences, around 95% of which were seen just once. Of the sample, about 0.13% is held by the ten largest clones. Source material: CD4+ T cells from PBMCs. These receptors all stem from a human donor in good health.

This sequence joins TRBV29-1 and TRBJ1-1; 8 bases are a match to TRBD1. Germline V gene sequence: CDR1 SQVTM, CDR2 ANQGSEA. The CDR3 sequence is 15 residues long. The trim removed 6 bases at V and 3 bases at J, leaving 12 bases unmatched. As DNA, the CDR3 is TGCAGCGTAGCAAAGCGACAGGGGAGGGACACTGAAGCTTTCTTT. As protein: CSVAKRQGRDTEAFF. Full variable domain (outside the CDR3, taken from reference TRBV29-1 and TRBJ1-1): SAVISQKPSRDICQRGTSLTIQCQVDSQVTMMFWYRQQPGQSLTLIATANQGSEATYESGFVIDKFPISRPNLTFSTLTVSNMSPEDSSIYLCSVAKRQGRDTEAFFGQGTRLTVV.

This clonotype turned up a few times. As DNA, the CDR3 is TGCGCCAGCAGCCAGGTGTCAGGTAGCTCCTACGAGCAGTACTTC. Amino acid sequence: CASSQVSGSSYEQYF. This chain joins TRBV4-3 and TRBJ2-7; no clear D gene. Germline values: CDR1 LGHNA, CDR2 YSLEER. This CDR3 comprises 15 residues. V was shortened by 3 bases and J by 0 bases, with 12 bases between the two germline ends.

The chain employs TRBV9 and TRBJ2-2; TRBD2 aligns across 7 bases. Germline trimming cut 3 bases from V and 4 bases from J; bases unmatched to any gene: 3. The CDR3 has 14 residues. Germline assignment: CDR1 SGDLS and CDR2 YYNGEE. CDR3 sequence reads: CASSERGTTGELFF. The CDR3 region has the DNA TGTGCCAGCAGCGAGCGGGGAACCACCGGGGAGCTGTTTTTT.

The chain recombines TRBV15 with TRBJ2-1; the D is unclear. This CDR3 is built from 15 residues. Germline V lookup: CDR1 LNHNV, CDR2 YYDKDF (reference sequence). Trimming shortened V by 0 bases and J by 0 bases, and 6 bases separated the two germline ends. In DNA, the CDR3 is TGTGCCACCAGCAGAGAGTCGAGCTCCTACAATGAGCAGTTCTTC. Its protein is CATSRESSSYNEQFF.

This chain joins TRBV13 and TRBJ2-7; TRBD2 might be the D (6 bases). V lost 4 bases, J lost 3 bases, and 10 bases lay in between. CDR1 and CDR2 (germline): PRHDT, FYEKMQ (reference sequence). CDR3 length: 13 residues. Here the CDR3 reads CASSCWDCYEQYF. Written as DNA, the CDR3 is TGTGCCAGCAGCTGTTGGGACTGCTACGAGCAGTACTTC.

This sequence joins TRBV28 and TRBJ2-5; D may be TRBD2 (5 bases). Trimming took 11 bases from V and 5 from J, leaving 15 bases between them. The CDR3 is 12 residues long. CDR1 and CDR2 (germline): MDHEN, SYDVKM. This CDR3 reads CASAAPGETQYF. CDR3 bases: TGTGCCTCCGCAGCCCCGGGGGAGACCCAGTACTTC.

The chain joins TRBV12-3 or TRBV12-4 to TRBJ2-6; D is undetermined. CDR3 size: 15 residues. The V end was cut by 4 bases, the J end by 7 bases, with 14 bases between. CDR3: CASSSGVARANVLTF. As DNA, the CDR3 is TGTGCCAGCAGTTCTGGGGTGGCTCGCGCCAACGTCCTGACTTTC.

This chain links TRBV29-1 with TRBJ2-3; D unresolved. V was cut by 6 bases and J by 3 bases, with 16 bases left in between. The CDR3 runs 14 residues. Germline V gene sequence: CDR1 SQVTM, CDR2 ANQGSEA. The DNA of the CDR3 is TGCAGCGTCGACGATCCTCGGCGGACAGATACGCAGTATTTT. Protein: CSVDDPRRTDTQYF.

The genes are TRBV29-1 and TRBJ2-1, with no clear D. CDR1 SQVTM and CDR2 ANQGSEA come from the germline V gene. The germline V and J ends were trimmed by 3 bases and 11 bases, with 11 bases remaining between them. This CDR3 has 11 residues. DNA of the CDR3: TGCAGCGTTGACTCGGCGAGGAAGCAGTTCTTC. Protein product: CSVDSARKQFF.

The V and J genes are TRBV7-3 and TRBJ2-1; D is unclear. The CDR3 is 12 amino acids. V was cut by 3 bases and J by 9 bases, with 9 bases left in between. Germline assignment: CDR1 SGHTA and CDR2 FQGTGA. The CDR3 protein is CASSFGVSEQFF. The CDR3 bases are TGTGCCAGCAGCTTCGGAGTCAGTGAGCAGTTCTTC. The full variable domain, its missing parts supplied by reference TRBV7-3 and TRBJ2-1, is GAGVSQTPSNKVTEKGKYVELRCDPISGHTALYWYRQSLGQGPEFLIYFQGTGAADDSGLPNDRFFAVRPEGSVSTLKIQRTERGDSAVYLCASSFGVSEQFFGPGTRLTVL.